Each of the 4 T cell receptor beta chains below was sequenced from the same sample in a study of blood T cell repertoires in COVID-19. The method was immunoSEQ multiplex PCR; TCRdb's version includes in-frame clones alone and lacks a portion of them. The sample lists approximately 180,000 clones; 85% were seen once. The sample was peripheral blood. The source of these receptors is an older person with COVID-19, enrolled during active disease.

The chain links TRBV5-4 to TRBJ2-3, with TRBD1 matching over 7 bases. Per the germline V gene, CDR1 is SGHNT and CDR2 is YYREEE (reference sequence). The CDR3 is 14 residues long. J lost 5 bases, V lost 2 bases, and 5 bases had no gene match. For the CDR3, the DNA is TGTGCCAGCAGCTTAGGGACAGACTTAGATACGCAGTATTTT. It is translated as CASSLGTDLDTQYF.

This chain joins TRBV5-8 and TRBJ2-5; weak D call: TRBD1 (5 bases). The V gene lost 4 bases and the J gene lost 0 bases, with 16 bases spanning the gap. This CDR3 spans 16 amino acids. The germline CDR1 and CDR2 sequences are SGHTS and YDEGEE. CDR3 coding DNA: TGTGCCAGCAGCCCCCAAAGCCAGGGTTACCAAGAGACCCAGTACTTC. Its protein product is CASSPQSQGYQETQYF. Drawing the rest from reference TRBV5-8 and TRBJ2-5, the complete variable domain is EAGVTQSPTHLIKTRGQQATLRCSPISGHTSVYWYQQALGLGLQFLLWYDEGEERNRGNFPPRFSGRQFPNYSSELNVNALELEDSALYLCASSPQSQGYQETQYFGPGTRLLVL.

The chain has TRBV6-2 or TRBV6-3 and TRBJ1-1; no reliable D call. This CDR3 region has 14 residues. V lost 5 bases and J 1 base, leaving 11 bases between the germline ends. The V gene's germline CDR1 is MNHEY and CDR2 SVGEGT. The CDR3 spells CASSPLAGNTEAFF. DNA for the CDR3: TGTGCCAGCAGTCCCTTGGCGGGGAACACTGAAGCTTTCTTT.

The V gene is TRBV28, the J gene TRBJ1-1, with TRBD1 as a possible D gene (6 bases). The CDR3 totals 15 residues. V was pared by 2 bases and J by 6 bases, with 16 bases between. Looked up from germline, CDR1 is MDHEN and CDR2 is SYDVKM. DNA of the CDR3: TGTGCCAGCAGTTTAGTAGACAGGTACAAACCTGAAGCTTTCTTT. This translates into CASSLVDRYKPEAFF.